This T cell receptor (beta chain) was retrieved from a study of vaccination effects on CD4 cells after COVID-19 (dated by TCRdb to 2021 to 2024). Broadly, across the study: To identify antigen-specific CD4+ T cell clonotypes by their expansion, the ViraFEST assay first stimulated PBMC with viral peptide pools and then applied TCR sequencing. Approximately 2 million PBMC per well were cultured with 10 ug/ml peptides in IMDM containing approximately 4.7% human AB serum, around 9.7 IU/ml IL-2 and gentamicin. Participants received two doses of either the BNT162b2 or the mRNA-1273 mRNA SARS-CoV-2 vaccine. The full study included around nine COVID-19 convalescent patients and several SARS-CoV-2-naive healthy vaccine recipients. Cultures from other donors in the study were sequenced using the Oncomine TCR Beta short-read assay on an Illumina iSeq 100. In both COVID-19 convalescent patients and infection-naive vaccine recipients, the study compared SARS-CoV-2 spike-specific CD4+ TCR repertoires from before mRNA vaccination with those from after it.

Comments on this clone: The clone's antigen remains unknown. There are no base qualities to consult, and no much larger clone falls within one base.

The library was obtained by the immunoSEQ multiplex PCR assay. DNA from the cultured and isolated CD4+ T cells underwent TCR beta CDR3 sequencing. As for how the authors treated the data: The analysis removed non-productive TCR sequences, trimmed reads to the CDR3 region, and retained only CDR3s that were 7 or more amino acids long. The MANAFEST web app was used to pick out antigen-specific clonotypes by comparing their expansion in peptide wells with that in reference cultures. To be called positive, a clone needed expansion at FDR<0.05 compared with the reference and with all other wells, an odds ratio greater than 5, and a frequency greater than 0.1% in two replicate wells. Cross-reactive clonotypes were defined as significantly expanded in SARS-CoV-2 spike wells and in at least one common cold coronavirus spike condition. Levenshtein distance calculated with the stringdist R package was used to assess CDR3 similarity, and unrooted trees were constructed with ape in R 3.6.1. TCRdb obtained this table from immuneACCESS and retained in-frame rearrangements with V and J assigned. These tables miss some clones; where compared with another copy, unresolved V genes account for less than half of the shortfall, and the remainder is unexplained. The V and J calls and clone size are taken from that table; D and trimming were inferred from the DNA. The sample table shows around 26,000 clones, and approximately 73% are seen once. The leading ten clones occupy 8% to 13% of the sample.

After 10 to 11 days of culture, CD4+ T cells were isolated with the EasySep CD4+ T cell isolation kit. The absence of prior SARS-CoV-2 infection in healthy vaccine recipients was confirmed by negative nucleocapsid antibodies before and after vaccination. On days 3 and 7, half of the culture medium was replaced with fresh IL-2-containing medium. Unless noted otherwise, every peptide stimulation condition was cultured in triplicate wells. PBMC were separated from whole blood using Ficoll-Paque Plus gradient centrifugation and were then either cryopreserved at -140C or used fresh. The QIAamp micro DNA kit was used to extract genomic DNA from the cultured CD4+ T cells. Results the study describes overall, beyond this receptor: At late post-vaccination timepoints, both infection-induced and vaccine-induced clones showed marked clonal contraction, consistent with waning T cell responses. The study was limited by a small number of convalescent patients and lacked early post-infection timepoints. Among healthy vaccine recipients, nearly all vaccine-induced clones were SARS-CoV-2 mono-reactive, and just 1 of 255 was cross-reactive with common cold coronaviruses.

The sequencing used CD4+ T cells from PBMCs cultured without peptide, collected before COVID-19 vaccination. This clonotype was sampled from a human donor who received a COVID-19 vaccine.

The nucleotide sequence reads as follows: TGTGCCAGCAGCCAAGAGGTTGCAGGGAACACCGGGGAGCTGTTTTTT. This codes for CASSQEVAGNTGELFF. The V gene is TRBV4-2 and the J gene is TRBJ2-2; the D gene is not confidently resolved. The CDR3 contains 16 residues, cysteine and phenylalanine counted. Kept here is only the CDR3 DNA, which spans 48 bases and is read in frame from base 1. From a lookup of the germline V gene, CDR1 and CDR2 are LGHNA and YNFKEQ. V gives up 0 bases and J gives up 1 base, and the segment between their germline ends measures 9 bases.